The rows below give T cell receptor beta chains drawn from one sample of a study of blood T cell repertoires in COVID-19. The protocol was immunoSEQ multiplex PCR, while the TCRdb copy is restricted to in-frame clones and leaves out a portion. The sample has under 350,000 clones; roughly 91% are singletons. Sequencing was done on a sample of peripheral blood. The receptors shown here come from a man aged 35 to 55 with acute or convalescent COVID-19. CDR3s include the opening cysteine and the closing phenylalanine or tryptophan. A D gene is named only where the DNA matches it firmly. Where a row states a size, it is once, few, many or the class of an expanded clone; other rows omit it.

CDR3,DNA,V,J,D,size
CASSYNRDGYTF,TGTGCCAGCAGTTATAACAGGGATGGCTACACCTTC,TRBV6-5,TRBJ1-2,NA,NA
CASSDNMWGNQPQHF,TGTGCCAGTAGTGACAACATGTGGGGCAATCAGCCCCAGCATTTT,TRBV19,TRBJ1-5,NA,NA
CASSSHASGGLTDTQYF,TGCGCCAGCAGCTCCCATGCTAGCGGGGGCCTTACAGATACGCAGTATTTT,TRBV5-1,TRBJ2-3,TRBD2,NA
CASSLGDRTREAFF,TGTGCCAGCAGCTTAGGGGACAGGACCCGTGAAGCTTTCTTT,TRBV7-2,TRBJ1-1,TRBD1,NA
CASSSRTSGGASSYNEQFF,TGTGCCAGCAGTTCCCGGACTAGCGGGGGGGCGAGCTCCTACAATGAGCAGTTCTTC,TRBV5-6,TRBJ2-1,TRBD2,once
CASSLQGQNQPQHF,TGCGCCAGCAGCTTACAGGGGCAAAATCAGCCCCAGCATTTT,TRBV5-1,TRBJ1-5,TRBD1,once
CAIHSGGASYEQYF,TGTGCCATTCATAGCGGGGGGGCGTCCTACGAGCAGTACTTC,TRBV10-3,TRBJ2-7,TRBD2,NA
CASSLRLLYEQYF,TGTGCCAGCAGTTTAAGACTTCTTTACGAGCAGTACTTC,TRBV6-2/TRBV6-3,TRBJ2-7,NA,NA
CASSPVRGWTEAFF,TGTGCCAGCAGCCCCGTTCGGGGTTGGACTGAAGCTTTCTTT,TRBV6-5,TRBJ1-1,NA,once
CASSGLGASGNTIYF,TGTGCCAGCAGTGGGCTTGGAGCTTCTGGAAACACCATATATTTT,TRBV2,TRBJ1-3,NA,NA
CASSTTGLNYGYTF,TGTGCCAGCAGTACGACAGGTCTTAACTATGGCTACACCTTC,TRBV25-1,TRBJ1-2,NA,NA
CATSDLYRINEKLFF,TGTGCCACCAGTGACCTCTACAGGATTAATGAAAAACTGTTTTTT,TRBV24-1,TRBJ1-4,NA,NA
CASSISAARSQYF,TGTGCCAGTAGTATATCCGCGGCGCGTTCGCAGTATTTT,TRBV19,TRBJ2-3,NA,NA
CASQTGQGNNEQYF,TGTGCCTCCCAAACGGGACAGGGTAATAACGAGCAGTACTTC,TRBV10-3,TRBJ2-7,TRBD1,NA
CASSRTSWYEQYF,TGTGCCAGCAGCCGGACTAGCTGGTACGAGCAGTACTTC,TRBV6-2/TRBV6-3,TRBJ2-7,TRBD2,NA
CASSTPGVPPDTQYF,TGTGCCAGCAGTACCCCGGGGGTTCCTCCAGATACGCAGTATTTT,TRBV2,TRBJ2-3,NA,NA
CASSLDGQGRSTGELFF,TGTGCCAGCAGTCTCGACGGACAGGGAAGGAGCACCGGGGAGCTGTTTTTT,TRBV6-6,TRBJ2-2,TRBD1,NA
CASSLNQGTSLGGYTF,TGTGCCAGCAGCCTTAACCAGGGGACGTCTCTTGGGGGCTACACCTTC,TRBV14,TRBJ1-2,NA,NA
CASSPDRTTSYEQYF,TGTGCCAGCAGCCCTGACAGGACGACCTCCTACGAGCAGTACTTC,TRBV7-2,TRBJ2-7,NA,once